A single sample gave rise to the 25 T cell receptor beta chains below, sequenced in a study of beta chain features in type 1 diabetes (dated by TCRdb to 2016 to 2019). Library construction relied on the immunoSEQ multiplex PCR assay. The High Capacity cDNA Reverse Transcription Kit was used to reverse transcribe all of the isolated RNA, meaning that expressed TCRB transcripts were what got sequenced. The immuneACCESS repertoire file appears here via TCRdb, limited to in-frame rearrangements. These files lack a portion of the clones; in checked studies, under half of the deficit traces to unresolved V genes, and the cause of the others is not known. This sample lists around 240,000 clones; around 68% were detected once. The top ten constitute around 0.057% of the sample. The specimen was naive CD4+ T cells from blood. The cell subset or site label corresponds to: true naive CD4+ T cells. These receptor sequences come from a man aged 30-40 years in good health.

This clone was observed a single time. The J gene is TRBJ2-3, the V gene TRBV9; D unclear. This CDR3 has 13 residues. V lost 4 bases, J lost 1 base, and 7 bases lay in between. Germline V CDR1 and CDR2: SGDLS, YYNGEE. CDR3 sequence: CASSIAGTDTQYF. The CDR3 DNA reads TGTGCCAGCAGCATCGCCGGCACAGATACGCAGTATTTT.

This clone was counted between two and nine times. The rearrangement uses TRBV30 and TRBJ2-7, with D perhaps given as TRBD1 or TRBD2 (5 bases each). Germline V gene sequence: CDR1 GTSNPN, CDR2 SVGIG (reference sequence). The CDR3 is 15 residues long. The V end lost 0 bases, the J end lost 0 bases, and 12 bases lay between the germline ends. CDR3 sequence (DNA): TGTGCCTGGAGTGTATTGGGGGTGAGCTCCTACGAGCAGTACTTC. This sequence encodes CAWSVLGVSSYEQYF.

There are a few counts of this clone. The chain joins TRBV2 to TRBJ2-7, with unresolved D. The CDR3 runs 10 residues. Germline V gives CDR1 SNHLY, CDR2 FYNNEI. V was pared by 1 base and J by 9 bases, with 4 bases between. Here the CDR3 reads CASSEVGQYF. The DNA for the CDR3 is TGTGCCAGCAGTGAAGTAGGGCAGTACTTC.

The V call is TRBV7-9, the J call TRBJ2-1; the match to TRBD2 covers 11 bases. V was pared by 2 bases and J by 1 base, with 4 bases of the junction left unmatched. This CDR3 comprises 17 residues. Germline-derived CDR1 and CDR2 are SEHNR and FQNEAQ (reference sequence). CDR3 region: CASSLLLAGVSYNEQFF. The CDR3 DNA is TGTGCCAGCAGCTTATTACTAGCGGGAGTTTCCTACAATGAGCAGTTCTTC.

The J gene is TRBJ2-5, the V gene TRBV7-6; tentatively, D is TRBD1 (5 bases). Trimming removed 4 bases at V and 4 bases at J, with 13 bases between. The CDR3 has 14 residues. From germline, CDR1 is SGHVS and CDR2 FNYEAQ. CDR3 nucleotides: TGTGCCAGCAGCTACCGACAAAGGGGAGAGACCCAGTACTTC. Its translation: CASSYRQRGETQYF.

The gene calls are TRBV28 and TRBJ1-2; D unresolved. The germline V and J ends were trimmed by 4 bases and 8 bases, with 8 bases remaining between them. Per the germline V gene, CDR1 is MDHEN and CDR2 is SYDVKM. CDR3 length equals 11 residues. The CDR3 here is CASSSYGGYTF. CDR3 sequence (DNA): TGTGCCAGCAGTTCCTACGGCGGCTACACCTTC.

There are a few counts of this clone. This sequence joins TRBV29-1 and TRBJ2-5, with 7 nucleotides matching TRBD1. Unmatched junction bases numbered 5, after V lost 6 bases and J lost 4 bases. Germline CDR1 reads SQVTM; CDR2 reads ANQGSEA. CDR3 length: 12 residues. CDR3 bases: TGCAGCGTCACAGGGGTTGGAGAGACCCAGTACTTC. It is translated as CSVTGVGETQYF.

CDR3 nucleotide sequence: TGTGCCAGCAGCTTAGCGCCTAACGTCTACGAGCAGTACTTC. It specifies CASSLAPNVYEQYF. The V and J genes are TRBV7-2 and TRBJ2-7; D ambiguous. The CDR3 has 14 amino acids. Germline assignment: CDR1 SGHTA and CDR2 FQGNSA. Trimming pared 0 bases from V and 3 bases from J, leaving 9 bases between.

The chain recombines TRBV30 with TRBJ2-3; 10 bases are a match to TRBD2. Trimming took 0 bases from V and 3 from J; bases not matched to a gene: 9. Germline CDR1 GTSNPN, CDR2 SVGIG (reference sequence). The CDR3 loop spans 17 amino acids. CDR3 protein: CAWSVYPSGRSTDTQYF. CDR3 DNA sequence: TGTGCCTGGAGTGTATATCCTAGCGGGAGATCAACAGATACGCAGTATTTT. Full variable domain (missing parts from reference TRBV30 and TRBJ2-3): SQTIHQWPATLVQPVGSPLSLECTVEGTSNPNLYWYRQAAGRGLQLLFYSVGIGQISSEVPQNLSASRPQDRQFILSSKKLLLSDSGFYLCAWSVYPSGRSTDTQYFGPGTRLTVL.

The rearrangement links TRBV7-8 to TRBJ2-3; 12 bases line up with TRBD2. CDR1 is SGHVS and CDR2 is FQNEAQ in the germline V gene. This CDR3 spans 15 amino acids. V lost 5 bases, J lost 3 bases, and 3 bases stayed unmatched. The chain's CDR3 is CASSRTSGRTDTQYF. CDR3 in DNA: TGTGCCAGCAGCAGAACTAGCGGGAGGACAGATACGCAGTATTTT.

In its sample, this clone was seen once. This chain connects TRBV9 to TRBJ2-4; maybe TRBD2 (6 bases). Trimming took off 4 bases at V and 5 bases at J, with 19 bases between the two ends. Germline values: CDR1 SGDLS, CDR2 YYNGEE. CDR3 size: 16 residues. The CDR3 here is CASSPALGGGENIQYF. Written as DNA, the CDR3 is TGTGCCAGCAGCCCAGCACTCGGGGGTGGGGAAAACATTCAGTACTTC.

V is TRBV7-2 and J is TRBJ2-3; the D gene is possibly TRBD1 (6 bases). The germline V gene has CDR1 SGHTA and CDR2 FQGNSA. The CDR3 is 14 residues long. Trimming took off 3 bases at V and 4 bases at J, with 11 bases between the two ends. The DNA for the CDR3 is TGTGCCAGCAGCTTCAACAGGGACGCAGATACGCAGTATTTT. This gives the protein CASSFNRDADTQYF. The variable domain in full, completed from reference TRBV7-2 and TRBJ2-3, reads GAGVSQSPSNKVTEKGKDVELRCDPISGHTALYWYRQSLGQGLEFLIYFQGNSAPDKSGLPSDRFSAERTGGSVSTLTIQRTQQEDSAVYLCASSFNRDADTQYFGPGTRLTVL.

The chain recombines TRBV30 with TRBJ2-7; the D gene could be TRBD1 or TRBD2 (5 bases each). V shed 1 base and J shed 9 bases, with 19 bases lying between them. Germline CDR1 reads GTSNPN; CDR2 reads SVGIG (reference sequence). CDR3 size: 14 residues. The DNA for the CDR3 is TGTGCCTGGAGTGCGGACAACCTTATTGCGGGGCAGTACTTC. Its translation: CAWSADNLIAGQYF.

The chain links TRBV5-4 to TRBJ2-1; D is unclear. CDR3 size: 13 residues. V was clipped by 0 bases and J by 7 bases, with 8 bases between them. Germline CDR1 reads SGHNT; CDR2 reads YYREEE (reference sequence). The CDR3 nucleotides are TGTGCCAGCAGCTTGGCCATAGATAATGAGCAGTTCTTC. Translating it yields CASSLAIDNEQFF.

The V gene is TRBV4-3, the J gene TRBJ2-7; D uncertain. Germline CDR1 is LGHNA and CDR2 is YSLEER. CDR3 length: 13 residues. Trimming took off 0 bases at V and 7 bases at J, with 10 bases between the two ends. The CDR3 sequence: CASSQDLVGEQYF. The CDR3 DNA is TGCGCCAGCAGCCAAGACCTGGTGGGGGAGCAGTACTTC.

V is TRBV30 and J is TRBJ2-7; TRBD2 might be the D (6 bases). In germline, CDR1 is GTSNPN, CDR2 SVGIG (reference sequence). V gave up 8 bases and J gave up 0 bases, with 20 bases separating them. This CDR3 is 15 amino acids long. CDR3 DNA sequence: TGTGCCATCTCCAGGATAGCGGTAAGCTCCTACGAGCAGTACTTC. Amino acids: CAISRIAVSSYEQYF.

The chain recombines TRBV9 with TRBJ2-1; 8 nucleotides agree with TRBD2. Trimming removed 5 bases from V and 0 bases from J; junction bases left unmatched: 4. Germline CDR1 and CDR2: SGDLS and YYNGEE. The CDR3 length is 15 residues. As DNA, the CDR3 is TGTGCCAGCAGGAATAGCGGGAACTCCTACAATGAGCAGTTCTTC. Residues: CASRNSGNSYNEQFF.

This clone has a handful of counts. The same CDR3 is also encoded by other DNA sequences in this sample. This rearrangement joins TRBV29-1 to TRBJ2-1; no firm D call. V was trimmed by 5 bases and J by 0 bases, leaving 11 bases between them. This CDR3 is 14 amino acids long. In germline, CDR1 is SQVTM, CDR2 ANQGSEA. CDR3 in DNA: TGCAGCGTTTACAGAGGTAGCTCCTACAATGAGCAGTTCTTC. Translating it yields CSVYRGSSYNEQFF.

The chain has TRBV7-9 and TRBJ2-5; possibly TRBD2 for D (6 bases). V was cut by 2 bases and J by 3 bases, with 10 bases left in between. CDR1 and CDR2 from the germline V gene are SEHNR and FQNEAQ (reference sequence). CDR3 length equals 14 residues. The CDR3 loop is CASSLSGGKETQYF. CDR3 DNA: TGTGCCAGCAGCTTATCTGGAGGGAAAGAGACCCAGTACTTC.

The chain joins TRBV11-2 to TRBJ2-1; D is unresolved. Looked up from germline, CDR1 is SGHAT and CDR2 is FQNNGV. The CDR3 has 13 amino acids. Between the trimmed V and J ends, which lost 2 bases and 7 bases, there was a span of 9 bases. CDR3 bases: TGTGCCAGCAGCTTACGGGTCCAAAATGAGCAGTTCTTC. This translates into CASSLRVQNEQFF.

The rearrangement links TRBV7-2 to TRBJ2-5, with D tentatively TRBD1 (6 bases). The germline CDR1 and CDR2 sequences are SGHTA and FQGNSA. Trimming took off 5 bases at V and 7 bases at J, with 17 bases between the two ends. The CDR3 is 14 amino acids. DNA of the CDR3: TGTGCCAGCAGCAACCTACAGGGCCCGGGGACCCAGTACTTC. Its translation: CASSNLQGPGTQYF.

The gene calls are TRBV28 and TRBJ2-3; 8 bases agree with TRBD2. Germline CDR1 is MDHEN and CDR2 is SYDVKM. Trimming took 1 base from V and 2 from J; bases not matched to a gene: 2. This CDR3 comprises 15 residues. The CDR3 DNA reads as TGTGCCAGCAGTTTATCCGGGAGGGCCACAGATACGCAGTATTTT. It codes for CASSLSGRATDTQYF.

The chain couples TRBV9 to TRBJ2-1, with 12 bases matching TRBD2. The germline V gene has CDR1 SGDLS and CDR2 YYNGEE. This CDR3 is 16 amino acids long. The V segment lost 0 bases and the J segment 6 bases; nucleotides outside the gene matches: 4. The CDR3 spells CASSVEASGRANEQFF. The CDR3 nucleotides read TGTGCCAGCAGCGTAGAAGCTAGCGGGAGGGCCAATGAGCAGTTCTTC.

The V call is TRBV5-1, the J call TRBJ2-1; D gene unclear. This CDR3 has 13 residues. In germline, CDR1 is SGHRS, CDR2 YFSETQ. V gave up 0 bases and J gave up 9 bases, with 10 bases separating them. The CDR3 here is CASSLERSAEQFF. As DNA, the CDR3 is TGCGCCAGCAGCTTGGAGCGCAGCGCTGAGCAGTTCTTC.

This clone was seen once. The chain recombines TRBV9 with TRBJ2-3; D uncertain. V was shortened by 1 base and J by 2 bases, with 8 bases between the two germline ends. The CDR3 extends over 14 amino acids. Germline-derived CDR1 and CDR2 are SGDLS and YYNGEE. For the CDR3, the DNA is TGTGCCAGCAGCGTAAAACCTTCCACAGATACGCAGTATTTT. The encoded protein is CASSVKPSTDTQYF. Filled out from reference TRBV9 and TRBJ2-3, the complete variable domain reads DSGVTQTPKHLITATGQRVTLRCSPRSGDLSVYWYQQSLDQGLQFLIQYYNGEERAKGNILERFSAQQFPDLHSELNLSSLELGDSALYFCASSVKPSTDTQYFGPGTRLTVL.